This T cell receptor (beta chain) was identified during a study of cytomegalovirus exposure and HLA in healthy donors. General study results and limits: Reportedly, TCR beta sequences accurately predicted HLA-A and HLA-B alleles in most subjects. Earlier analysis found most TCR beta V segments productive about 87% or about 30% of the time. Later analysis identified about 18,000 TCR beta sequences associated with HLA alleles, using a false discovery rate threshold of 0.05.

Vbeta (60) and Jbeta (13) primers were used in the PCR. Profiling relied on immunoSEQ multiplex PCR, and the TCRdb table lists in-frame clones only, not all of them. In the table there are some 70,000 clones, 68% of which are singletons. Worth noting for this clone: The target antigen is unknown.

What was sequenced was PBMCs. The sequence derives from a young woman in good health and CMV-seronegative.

The CDR3 region is CASSDSWDSRDTQYF. The CDR3 region has the DNA TGTGCCAGCAGTGACTCCTGGGACAGTAGGGATACGCAGTATTTT. The chain combines TRBV6-1 with TRBJ2-3; 7 bases are a match to TRBD1. V shed 3 bases, J shed 6 bases, and the junction held 9 bases outside the gene matches. The germline V gene has CDR1 MNHNS and CDR2 SASEGT. The CDR3 is 15 residues long.